The 9 T cell receptor beta chains below were found in one sample sequenced in a study of control samples from healthy donors and cancer patients. TCRdb keeps only in-frame clones here, not all; method: immunoSEQ multiplex PCR. The sample records about 180,000 clones, nearly 90% being singletons. Sequenced input: blood. The origin of the receptors is a woman between 50 and 59 years old in good health.

The chain combines TRBV7-9 with TRBJ1-2; a possible D gene is TRBD1 (5 bases). Germline V gives CDR1 SEHNR, CDR2 FQNEAQ (reference sequence). V lost 0 bases and J 7 bases, leaving 9 bases between the germline ends. CDR3 size: 13 residues. The CDR3 DNA reads as TGTGCCAGCAGCTTAGCGGGGGAGGGTGGCTACACCTTC. Translated, it gives CASSLAGEGGYTF.

This chain uses TRBV5-4 with TRBJ2-1; maybe TRBD2 (5 bases). Per the germline V gene, CDR1 is SGHNT and CDR2 is YYREEE (reference sequence). The ends were cut back, 4 bases at V and 8 bases at J, with 16 bases in the middle. The CDR3 extends over 14 amino acids. CDR3 in amino acids: CASSRTPVDHEQFF. The CDR3 bases are TGTGCCAGCAGCCGGACTCCCGTAGACCATGAGCAGTTCTTC.

J is TRBJ1-5 and V is TRBV10-3; no firm D call. V was cut by 7 bases and J by 7 bases, with 17 bases left in between. The CDR3 extends over 14 amino acids. The germline gives CDR1 ENHRY, CDR2 SYGVKD. This CDR3 is CAINQDGFEQPQHF. The DNA of the CDR3 is TGTGCCATCAACCAAGACGGGTTCGAACAGCCCCAGCATTTT.

This clone has only one observation. This chain links TRBV30 with TRBJ1-5; 9 bases map to TRBD1. The germline gives CDR1 GTSNPN, CDR2 SVGIG (reference sequence). The V and J ends lost 1 base and 7 bases, in that order; junction bases with no gene match: 8. The CDR3 is made up of 15 amino acids. CDR3 residues: CAWSGQGGVVQPQHF. The CDR3 bases are TGTGCCTGGAGTGGACAGGGGGGTGTCGTGCAGCCCCAGCATTTT.

This chain uses TRBV24-1 with TRBJ2-2; a weak D match, TRBD1 (6 bases). Germline V gene lookup returns CDR1 KGHDR and CDR2 SFDVKD. Trimming removed 3 bases from V and 5 bases from J, with 18 bases in between. The CDR3 extends over 17 amino acids. CDR3 sequence reads: CATSDPLSGTLTGELFF. CDR3 DNA: TGTGCCACCAGTGATCCCCTTTCCGGGACACTGACCGGGGAGCTGTTTTTT.

This clone was seen a single time. V and J are TRBV7-3 and TRBJ2-1, with 7 nucleotides matching TRBD2. Germline V CDR1 and CDR2: SGHTA, FQGTGA. V gave up 6 bases and J gave up 4 bases; unmatched junction bases: 6. The CDR3 runs to 14 residues. The CDR3 reads CASSQRGSYNEQFF. The CDR3 DNA is TGTGCCAGCAGTCAGCGGGGCTCGTACAATGAGCAGTTCTTC.

V gene TRBV5-1 combines with J gene TRBJ2-7; D remains ambiguous. CDR3 length equals 12 residues. Germline V CDR1 and CDR2: SGHRS, YFSETQ. The V gene lost 2 bases and the J gene lost 3 bases, with 6 bases spanning the gap. In DNA form, the CDR3 reads TGCGCCAGCAGCTTCGGCGGCTACGAGCAGTACTTC. Protein sequence: CASSFGGYEQYF. Together with reference TRBV5-1 and TRBJ2-7, the CDR3 gives the full variable domain: KAGVTQTPRYLIKTRGQQVTLSCSPISGHRSVSWYQQTPGQGLQFLFEYFSETQRNKGNFPGRFSGRQFSNSRSEMNVSTLELGDSALYLCASSFGGYEQYFGPGTRLTVT.

CDR3 bases: TGCGCCAGCAGCCAACGGAGCGGAGACAGCTATGGCTACACCTTC. The encoded protein is CASSQRSGDSYGYTF. This chain joins TRBV4-1 and TRBJ1-2; D possibly corresponds to TRBD1 (5 bases). Germline CDR1 and CDR2: MGHRA and YSYEKL. This CDR3 is 15 amino acids long. The V end was cut by 2 bases, the J end by 4 bases, with 14 bases between.

As to this clone: This CDR3 is missing its conserved last phenylalanine or tryptophan, likely due to a read error. It is unclear where the CDR3 begins or ends on the DNA, so no DNA is shown, and the CDR3 is as TCRdb lists it. The chain employs TRBV12-2 and TRBJ2-6. TRBV12-2 is an annotated pseudogene. A total of 12 residues make up the CDR3, ends included. CDR3 sequence reads: CASRLLGAGRLP.